This T cell receptor (beta chain) comes out of a study of prognosis after radiotherapy for stage I lung cancer. Study in general: Stage I lung tumors that were newly diagnosed and primary were found in about 15 patients, while about five patients had oligometastatic NSCLC after surgical resection of the primary tumor. The study, taken as a whole, reports: Unique TCR clone counts went down once patients had stereotactic body radiation therapy, median approximately 9,600 versus 7,200.

CDR3 length equals 18 residues. Germline-derived CDR1 and CDR2 are MGHRA and YSYEKL. After removal of 3 bases from V and 6 bases from J, the junction contained 14 bases not matched to a gene. Genomic DNA provided the template from which TCR beta CDR3 was amplified by two-round multiplex PCR. First-round PCR used primers specific to each TRBV and TRBJ gene. TCRdb called the multiplex PCR reads again in MiXCR, with one record for every CDR3 protein. The profile shows some 35,000 distinct CDR3 sequences, 30% to 35% of them singletons. This clonotype was recorded at least ten times. Its target is unknown. The input for sequencing was PBMCs, taken before or after stereotactic body radiation therapy (not recorded which). The TCR was taken from a donor older than 45 with non-small cell lung cancer. The chain couples TRBV4-1 to TRBJ1-5, with 10 nucleotides matching TRBD1. The CDR3 DNA sequence: TGCGCCAGCAGCCAGCTACTCCCGGAGACAGGGGGCATTCAGCCCCAGCATTTT. Translating gives CASSQLLPETGGIQPQHF.